The 9 T cell receptor beta chains reported below all come from one sample, sequenced in a study of T cell changes during pregnancy in multiple sclerosis (dated by TCRdb to the late 2010s). The library was made by the immunoSEQ multiplex PCR assay. In TCRdb, the immuneACCESS table is reduced to in-frame sequences with V and J assigned. These tables do not hold every clone; where another copy was compared, an unresolved V gene accounts for under half, and the others remain unexplained. The table for this sample lists about 71,000 clones; roughly 91% of them were counted only once. The biggest ten clones account for under 6% of the sample. Sequenced here: CD8+ T cells from peripheral blood mononuclear cells, sampled before pregnancy. These receptors all stem from a female donor with multiple sclerosis, enrolled in a pregnancy study.

This clone has just one count. This chain's CDR3 is CASPGSKTEAFF. The DNA for the CDR3 is TGTGCCAGCCCGGGAAGTAAAACTGAAGCTTTCTTT. This rearrangement joins TRBV2 to TRBJ1-1; D remains unclear. CDR3 length equals 12 residues. In germline, CDR1 is SNHLY, CDR2 FYNNEI. V was pared by 8 bases and J by 5 bases, with 12 bases between.

The chain joins TRBV7-6 to TRBJ2-1; tentatively, D is TRBD1 (6 bases). Trimming stripped 5 bases from V and 8 bases from J, with 13 bases between. CDR3 length: 13 residues. Germline lookup yields CDR1 SGHVS and CDR2 FNYEAQ. CDR3 bases: TGTGCCAGCAGCCCCTGGGACATTTATGAGCAGTTCTTC. It codes for CASSPWDIYEQFF.

This chain uses TRBV7-2 with TRBJ2-3; 8 bases map to TRBD2. Per the germline V gene, CDR1 is SGHTA and CDR2 is FQGNSA. V trimming: 5 bases; J trimming: 0 bases; junction bases outside the gene matches: 7. The CDR3 runs 16 residues. The CDR3, as DNA: TGTGCCAGCAGCATCGGGGGGGCTCCTAGCACAGATACGCAGTATTTT. It encodes CASSIGGAPSTDTQYF.

The chain links TRBV11-1 to TRBJ2-7; possible D gene TRBD1, 6 bases. This CDR3 is built from 14 residues. The germline V gene has CDR1 SGHAT and CDR2 FQDESV (reference sequence). Trimming took off 2 bases at V and 2 bases at J, with 10 bases between the two ends. DNA of the CDR3: TGTGCCAGCAGCTTATTCAGGGGACCCTACGAGCAGTACTTC. It encodes CASSLFRGPYEQYF.

The rearrangement joins TRBV7-3 to TRBJ2-7; perhaps TRBD2 as D (7 bases). Germline values: CDR1 SGHTA, CDR2 FQGTGA. V was cut by 0 bases and J by 2 bases, with 14 bases left in between. The CDR3 length is 16 residues. The DNA of the CDR3 is TGTGCCAGCAGCTTAACGGGAGGGGGGTCTACCTACGAGCAGTACTTC. Encoded protein: CASSLTGGGSTYEQYF.

This clone was counted once. The chain combines TRBV27 with TRBJ2-1; unclear D gene. Germline loops: CDR1 MNHEY, CDR2 SMNVEV (reference sequence). Trimming removed 4 bases at V and 5 bases at J, with 9 bases between. The CDR3 is 13 residues long. The CDR3 protein is CASSSAAHNEQFF. In DNA, the CDR3 is TGTGCCAGCAGTTCCGCGGCCCACAATGAGCAGTTCTTC.

The chain recombines TRBV6-5 with TRBJ1-2, with 7 bases matching TRBD1. V dropped 2 bases and J dropped 3; count of bases not matched to a gene: 9. Germline V CDR1 and CDR2: MNHEY, SVGAGI. The CDR3 totals 16 residues. CDR3 DNA: TGTGCCAGCAGTTACGGGGGGACAGCGGAATACTATGGCTACACCTTC. It translates to CASSYGGTAEYYGYTF.

This chain connects TRBV7-2 to TRBJ2-7; 10 bases match TRBD2. The germline CDR1 and CDR2 sequences are SGHTA and FQGNSA. This CDR3 comprises 16 residues. The ends lost 2 bases at V and 6 bases at J; junction bases unmatched: 10. CDR3 amino acids: CASSLSTAGGPGEQYF. The CDR3 region has the DNA TGTGCCAGCAGCTTATCCACAGCGGGGGGGCCGGGCGAGCAGTACTTC.

This sequence joins TRBV19 and TRBJ1-1; possibly TRBD1 for D (5 bases). The V gene lost 7 bases and the J gene lost 1 base, with 10 bases spanning the gap. CDR1 is LNHDA and CDR2 is SQIVND in the germline V gene (reference sequence). This CDR3 contains 13 residues. The CDR3 reads CASNPTENTEAFF. The CDR3 bases are TGTGCCAGTAATCCGACAGAGAACACTGAAGCTTTCTTT.